The rows below give T cell receptor beta chains drawn from one sample of a study of OX40 agonist ivuxolimab in advanced cancers. Here immunoSEQ multiplex PCR was the method, and the copy in TCRdb shows in-frame clones only, minus some. The sample has about 7,800 clones, about two thirds seen once. The source was CD4+ or CD8+ T cells sorted from blood, collected in a trial of the OX40 agonist ivuxolimab. These receptors all come from an adult with an advanced solid tumor such as melanoma, head and neck, liver or kidney cancer. CDR3s include the opening cysteine and the closing phenylalanine or tryptophan. A D gene is named only where the DNA matches it firmly. The size of a clone is reported for some rows only, either as once, few or many, or as a class for expanded clones.

>TRBV14|NA|TRBD2|TRBJ2-1
CASMSAGGTAYNEQFF
TGTGCCAGCATGTCGGCGGGAGGTACGGCCTACAATGAGCAGTTCTTC
>TRBV7-9|few|NA|TRBJ2-1
CASRQPGVNRDEQFF
TGTGCCAGCAGGCAACCGGGAGTAAACCGCGATGAGCAGTTCTTC
>TRBV9|NA|TRBD1|TRBJ1-1
CASSSTGGAGTEAFF
TGTGCCAGCAGCTCTACAGGGGGCGCCGGAACTGAAGCTTTCTTT
>TRBV21-1|NA|NA|TRBJ2-7
CASSKRRACEQYF
TGTGCCAGCAGCAAAAGAAGGGCGTGCGAGCAGTACTTC
>TRBV6-4|NA|TRBD1|TRBJ2-7
CASSYTPTGIAYEQYF
TGTGCCAGCAGTTACACCCCGACAGGGATCGCCTACGAGCAGTACTTC
>TRBV6-6|NA|NA|TRBJ2-6
CASSYSAESGANVLTF
TGTGCCAGCAGTTACTCGGCGGAGTCTGGGGCCAACGTCCTGACTTTC
>TRBV5-1|NA|TRBD2|TRBJ2-5
CASSTAGGNQETQYF
TGCGCCAGCAGCACAGCGGGGGGGAACCAAGAGACCCAGTACTTC
>TRBV4-1|once|NA|TRBJ2-7
CASSPGPSYEQYF
TGCGCCAGCAGCCCAGGACCCAGCTACGAGCAGTACTTC
>TRBV4-3|NA|NA|TRBJ1-5
CASSQVRGEGPQHF
TGCGCCAGCAGCCAAGTCCGGGGGGAAGGTCCCCAGCATTTT
>TRBV6-5|NA|NA|TRBJ2-1
CASSLGDAGEEQFF
TGTGCCAGCAGTTTAGGGGACGCCGGGGAGGAGCAGTTCTTC
>TRBV6-1|NA|NA|TRBJ1-1
CASGGIEAFF
TGTGCCAGCGGGGGGATTGAAGCTTTCTTT
>TRBV7-9|NA|NA|TRBJ2-3
CASSPAGENTQYF
TGTGCCAGCAGCCCGGCAGGAGAGAATACGCAGTATTTT
>TRBV9|NA|NA|TRBJ2-1
CASSDPQGGSQPYNEQFF
TGTGCCAGCAGCGACCCCCAGGGGGGATCCCAACCTTACAATGAGCAGTTCTTC
>TRBV4-3|NA|NA|TRBJ2-7
CASSQEGRGPSYEQYF
TGCGCCAGCAGCCAAGAGGGACGGGGCCCTTCCTACGAGCAGTACTTC
>TRBV28|once|NA|TRBJ2-1
CASGSTNNEQFF
TGTGCCAGCGGTTCGACAAACAATGAGCAGTTCTTC
>TRBV10-3|NA|NA|TRBJ2-1
CAISAGGEQFF
TGTGCCATCAGTGCTGGGGGTGAGCAGTTCTTC
>TRBV11-2|few|TRBD2|TRBJ2-7
CASSSGGSVPYEQYF
TGTGCCAGCAGCTCGGGGGGGAGCGTGCCCTACGAGCAGTACTTC
>TRBV5-6|few|NA|TRBJ2-1
CASSPVAEYNEQFF
TGTGCCAGCAGCCCCGTAGCCGAGTACAATGAGCAGTTCTTC
>TRBV28|NA|NA|TRBJ1-5
CASGGAYSNQPQHF
TGTGCCTCTGGGGGGGCCTATAGCAATCAGCCCCAGCATTTT
>TRBV7-8|NA|NA|TRBJ2-5
CASSLSGSRRGWAKETQYF
TGTGCCAGCAGCTTAAGTGGGTCCAGAAGAGGGTGGGCAAAGGAGACCCAGTACTTC
>TRBV11-2|NA|TRBD2|TRBJ2-3
CASSLAIRTSATDTQYF
TGTGCCAGCAGCTTAGCCATTCGGACTAGCGCCACAGATACGCAGTATTTT
>TRBV10-3|NA|NA|TRBJ2-7
CAILSDSSYEQYF
TGTGCCATCCTGAGCGACAGCTCCTACGAGCAGTACTTC
>TRBV7-7|once|NA|TRBJ2-1
CASSQGTDNEQFF
TGTGCCAGCAGCCAGGGGACGGACAATGAGCAGTTCTTC
>TRBV4-3|NA|NA|TRBJ1-2
CASSQGTNYGYTF
TGCGCCAGCAGCCAAGGGACAAACTATGGCTACACCTTC
>TRBV7-3|NA|NA|TRBJ2-7
CASSQFGGPYEQYF
TGTGCCAGCAGTCAATTCGGGGGGCCGTACGAGCAGTACTTC
>TRBV5-1|once|NA|TRBJ1-4
CASSLVRGGGRGGKLFF
TGCGCCAGCAGCTTGGTACGTGGCGGGGGGCGCGGAGGAAAACTGTTTTTT
>TRBV4-2|NA|TRBD2|TRBJ2-7
CASSQAIAGGNEQYF
TGTGCCAGCAGCCAAGCCATAGCGGGAGGCAACGAGCAGTACTTC
>TRBV4-3|once|NA|TRBJ1-1
CASSQDYRAFF
TGCGCCAGCAGCCAAGATTATCGGGCTTTCTTT
>TRBV7-9|NA|NA|TRBJ2-7
CASSLAKNEQYF
TGTGCCAGCAGCTTAGCTAAGAACGAGCAGTACTTC
>TRBV12-5|NA|TRBD2|TRBJ2-5
CASGFSSGRAVGETQYF
TGTGCTAGTGGTTTCTCTAGCGGGAGGGCCGTAGGTGAGACCCAGTACTTC
>TRBV4-3|NA|TRBD1|TRBJ2-7
CASSLEPGQGPEQYF
TGCGCCAGCAGCCTCGAACCGGGACAGGGACCCGAGCAGTACTTC
>TRBV7-9|few|NA|TRBJ2-7
CASSSTGPYEQYF
TGTGCCAGCAGCTCTACAGGCCCCTACGAGCAGTACTTC
>TRBV27|NA|NA|TRBJ1-2
CASSLGTGSYGYTF
TGTGCCAGCAGTCTAGGAACAGGGTCGTATGGCTACACCTTC
>TRBV5-1|NA|NA|TRBJ1-2
CASSSRGNYGYTF
TGCGCCAGCAGCTCAAGGGGTAACTATGGCTACACCTTC
>TRBV7-9|few|TRBD2|TRBJ2-5
CASSFAGAQETQYF
TGTGCCAGCAGCTTTGCGGGAGCCCAAGAGACCCAGTACTTC
>TRBV20-1|few|NA|TRBJ2-7
CSTQEIYEQYF
TGCAGTACACAGGAGATCTACGAGCAGTACTTC
>TRBV7-2|few|NA|TRBJ1-3
CATDMTSSGGNTIYF
TGTGCCACCGATATGACCTCAAGTGGGGGAAACACCATATATTTT
>TRBV5-6|NA|TRBD1|TRBJ2-5
CASSASPGTEETQYF
TGTGCCAGCAGCGCCTCCCCCGGGACAGAAGAGACCCAGTACTTC
>TRBV4-2|NA|NA|TRBJ2-7
CASSQVGYEQYF
TGTGCCAGCAGCCAAGTCGGGTACGAGCAGTACTTC
>TRBV7-2|NA|TRBD2|TRBJ2-7
CASSQSSGDRSYEQYF
TGCGCCAGCAGCCAGAGTAGCGGGGACCGCTCCTACGAGCAGTACTTC
>TRBV7-9|NA|NA|TRBJ2-5
CASSPGGQETQYF
TGTGCCAGCAGCCCCGGAGGTCAAGAGACCCAGTACTTC
>TRBV6-5|once|TRBD2|TRBJ2-1
CASSYGNGRGDEQFF
TGTGCCAGCAGTTACGGTAACGGGAGGGGCGATGAGCAGTTCTTC
>TRBV9|NA|TRBD1|TRBJ2-4
CASSAPGQPDIQYF
TGTGCCAGCAGCGCTCCGGGACAGCCGGACATTCAGTACTTC
>TRBV6-5|NA|NA|TRBJ1-2
CASSYSSVRANYGYTF
TGTGCCAGCAGTTACTCAAGTGTCAGAGCTAACTATGGCTACACCTTC
>TRBV27|NA|NA|TRBJ2-5
CASRGNQETQYF
TGTGCCAGCAGGGGCAACCAAGAGACCCAGTACTTC
>TRBV27|NA|TRBD1|TRBJ2-7
CASSLGDRVYEQYF
TGTGCCAGCAGTTTGGGGGACAGGGTCTACGAGCAGTACTTC
>TRBV7-9|NA|NA|TRBJ2-1
CASSEEQFF
TGTGCCAGCAGCGAAGAGCAGTTCTTC
>TRBV7-9|few|NA|TRBJ2-1
CASSSHPGSEQFF
TGTGCCAGCAGCTCCCACCCGGGGAGTGAGCAGTTCTTC
>TRBV10-3|few|NA|TRBJ1-5
CAISEANQPQHF
TGTGCCATCAGTGAAGCCAATCAGCCCCAGCATTTT